This entry describes one T cell receptor beta chain. The antigen remains unidentified. The sample is drawn from a study of CD8 T cells in Susac syndrome. When the RNA was reverse transcribed, random hexamers were used with an input of roughly 0.45 to 1 ug. TCRdb re-called the immunoSEQ multiplex PCR reads with MiXCR, one entry per CDR3 protein. The sample has under 70,000 distinct CDR3 sequences, around nine tenths seen once. This CDR3 spans 15 amino acids. The V gene end was trimmed by 5 bases and the J gene end by 5 bases; junction bases not matched to a gene: 8. Sequencing of TCR beta, carried out with a high-throughput approach, was applied to CD8+ and CD4+ T cells from the blood. Negative isolation was used for CD8+ and CD4+ T cells, and FACS enrichment was applied to TEMRA cells. Study-wide results and caveats: The study conceded that its TCR sequencing and HLA analysis involved relatively few individuals.

The specimen was CD8+ T cells from PBMCs. This TCR came from a human donor in good health. This chain connects TRBV12-3 or TRBV12-4 to TRBJ1-4; 7 nucleotides match TRBD1. Here the CDR3 DNA reads TGTGCCAGCAGTGATGCGGGACAGCTCAATGAAAAACTGTTTTTT. It yields the protein CASSDAGQLNEKLFF.